The rows below give T cell receptor beta chains drawn from one sample of a study of technical replicates of blood from a handful of donors. Clones were read by immunoSEQ multiplex PCR, and TCRdb kept only the in-frame ones, dropping some. The profile covers about 58,000 clones, with just under 95% appearing a single time and under 3% taken by the ten largest. The sample consisted of PBMCs. Receptors were obtained from a human donor in good health. Some clones in this sample may be carry-over from other donors' samples. The CDR3 runs from the conserved cysteine through the conserved F or W. A D gene is named only where the DNA matches it firmly. Clone size is given for some rows only: seen once, a few or many times, or a class if the clone is expanded.

V gene	J gene	D gene	clone size	CDR3 DNA	CDR3 protein
TRBV11-2	TRBJ2-7	NA	NA	TGTGCCAGCAGCTTAGATCGGTTCGAGCAGTACTTC	CASSLDRFEQYF
TRBV5-6	TRBJ1-5	NA	NA	TGTGCCAGCAGCTTGGGACAGGTTTATCAGCCCCAGCATTTT	CASSLGQVYQPQHF
TRBV5-1	TRBJ2-7	TRBD1	NA	TGCGCCAGCAGCTTCACAGGGGATGGATACGAGCAGTACTTC	CASSFTGDGYEQYF
TRBV9	TRBJ2-2	NA	NA	TGTGCCAGCAGCGTAGCGACCGGGGAGCTGTTTTTT	CASSVATGELFF
TRBV19	TRBJ2-2	TRBD2	once	TGTGCCACACGACCGGGAGGGAACACCGGGGAGCTGTTTTTT	CATRPGGNTGELFF
TRBV19	TRBJ2-3	TRBD2	NA	TGTGCCAGTAGTATAAGGGGTAGCGGGAGCACAGATACGCAGTATTTT	CASSIRGSGSTDTQYF
TRBV7-2	TRBJ2-7	TRBD2	NA	TGTGCCAGCAGCTTAACAGCGGGACTATACGAGCAGTACTTC	CASSLTAGLYEQYF
TRBV18	TRBJ2-7	TRBD2	NA	TGTGCCAGCTCACCAGAGAAGCGGGGCTCCTACGAGCAGTACTTC	CASSPEKRGSYEQYF
TRBV9	TRBJ2-4	NA	NA	TGTGCCAGCAGCGTCGACAGTAAAAACATTCAGTACTTC	CASSVDSKNIQYF
TRBV5-4	TRBJ2-3	NA	NA	TGTGCCAGCAGCCATGGACAGCCGGATACGCAGTATTTT	CASSHGQPDTQYF
TRBV11-3	TRBJ2-7	NA	NA	TGTGCCAGCAGCTTAGCGGTCTCCTACGAGCAGTACTTC	CASSLAVSYEQYF
TRBV19	TRBJ1-5	NA	NA	TGTGCCAGTAGTACGGACAGCCGGAATCAGCCCCAGCATTTT	CASSTDSRNQPQHF
TRBV7-2	TRBJ1-5	TRBD1	once	TGTGCCAGCAGCTTAGCCGGGACAGCTAATCAGCCCCAGCATTTT	CASSLAGTANQPQHF
TRBV4-1	TRBJ1-2	NA	NA	TGCGCCAGCAGCCAAGTTGGGGGCCCAGGCTACACCTTC	CASSQVGGPGYTF
TRBV15	TRBJ2-1	TRBD1	NA	TGTGCCACCAGCAGAATGGACAGGGGGCTTAATGAGCAGTTCTTC	CATSRMDRGLNEQFF
TRBV18	TRBJ2-7	NA	NA	TGTGCCAGCTCACCATTGCGGGACGAGCAGTACTTC	CASSPLRDEQYF
TRBV11-2	TRBJ2-7	TRBD2	once	TGTGCCAGCAGCTTAGTCGGGGGGACCGAGCAGTACTTC	CASSLVGGTEQYF
TRBV5-1	TRBJ2-5	NA	NA	TGCGCCAGCAGCATTGGCAGCCAAGAGACCCAGTACTTC	CASSIGSQETQYF
TRBV28	TRBJ2-5	TRBD2	NA	TGTGCCAGCAGCATAGCGGGAGCGATTCAGGAGACCCAGTACTTC	CASSIAGAIQETQYF
TRBV18	TRBJ1-1	TRBD1	NA	TGTGCCAGCTCACCCTCAGCAGGGGGCTTGAACACTGAAGCTTTCTTT	CASSPSAGGLNTEAFF
TRBV10-3	TRBJ2-7	TRBD2	NA	TGTGCCATCAGTGTATCTAGCGGGGGTAGCTCCTACGAGCAGTACTTC	CAISVSSGGSSYEQYF
TRBV5-1	TRBJ2-7	TRBD2	NA	TGCGCCAGCAGCTTTAGCGGGGGAGCCTACGAGCAGTACTTC	CASSFSGGAYEQYF
TRBV27	TRBJ1-2	TRBD1	few	TGTGCCAGCAGTTCGACAGGGGGCCTTGGCTACACCTTC	CASSSTGGLGYTF
TRBV6-4	TRBJ2-7	NA	NA	TGTGCCAGCAGTGACCAGGGCTACGAGCAGTACTTC	CASSDQGYEQYF
TRBV5-1	TRBJ2-2	TRBD2	NA	TGCGCCAGCCGTCAGATCCGTAGCGGGGGGAACACCGGGGAGCTGTTTTTT	CASRQIRSGGNTGELFF
TRBV5-1	TRBJ2-7	TRBD2	NA	TGCGCCAGCATGATACCGGGACTAGCGGGGGGGAAGTCCCACGAGCAGTACTTC	CASMIPGLAGGKSHEQYF
TRBV2	TRBJ1-1	TRBD1	NA	TGTGCCAGCAGTATAGTCCCGGGACAGGGGAAAGCTTTCTTT	CASSIVPGQGKAFF
TRBV6-5	TRBJ2-5	NA	NA	TGTGCCAGCAGTTACGACGGGACAAAGTACTTC	CASSYDGTKYF
TRBV7-3	TRBJ1-1	NA	NA	TGTGCCAGCAGCTTAACCCAAGGAGACACTGAAGCTTTCTTT	CASSLTQGDTEAFF
TRBV6-5	TRBJ2-2	TRBD1	NA	TGTGCCAGCAGTAACAGGGGGCGCACCGGGGAGCTGTTTTTT	CASSNRGRTGELFF
TRBV10-3	TRBJ2-1	TRBD2	once	TGTGCCATCAGCGAACGCCTAGCGGGAGGGTACAATGAGCAGTTCTTC	CAISERLAGGYNEQFF
TRBV7-2	TRBJ1-2	TRBD1	once	TGTGCCAGCAGCTTAGGGACAGGGGGCTATGGCTACACCTTC	CASSLGTGGYGYTF
TRBV7-3	TRBJ2-3	NA	NA	TGTGCCAGGAACCGGACTGAGGTTGGGGATACGCAGTATTTT	CARNRTEVGDTQYF
TRBV7-9	TRBJ1-4	NA	NA	TGTGCCAGCAGCCCAGAGACAGTCATCGGAAAACTGTTTTTT	CASSPETVIGKLFF
TRBV4-2	TRBJ1-3	NA	NA	TGTGCCAGCAGCCCAGTTGGGCTCCTCTCTGGAAACACCATATATTTT	CASSPVGLLSGNTIYF
TRBV6-5	TRBJ2-2	NA	once	TGTGCCAGCAGTTACTTTCTCGGGGAGCTGTTTTTT	CASSYFLGELFF
TRBV9	TRBJ2-2	NA	NA	TGTGCCAGCAGCCAAGGGCCAGGGAAACCTAACACCGGGGAGCTGTTTTTT	CASSQGPGKPNTGELFF
TRBV6-6	TRBJ2-2	NA	NA	TGTGCCAGCGTCCGGGGTGGCACCGGGGAGCTGTTTTTT	CASVRGGTGELFF
TRBV19	TRBJ1-2	TRBD1	NA	TGTGCCAGTTCCGGGGACAGGGCCTATGGCTACACCTTC	CASSGDRAYGYTF
TRBV30	TRBJ2-5	NA	few	TGTGCCTGGAGGGAGGGAGCGGGCATTGAGACCCAGTACTTC	CAWREGAGIETQYF
TRBV9	TRBJ2-2	NA	once	TGTGCCAGCAGCTATGACACGAACACCGGGGAGCTGTTTTTT	CASSYDTNTGELFF
TRBV7-9	TRBJ1-1	NA	NA	TGTGCCAGCACTAAACGGGGATCTAACACTGAAGCTTTCTTT	CASTKRGSNTEAFF
TRBV9	TRBJ2-7	TRBD1	NA	TGTGCCAGCAGCGGAGGACCGGGACAGGGGGCCTACGAGCAGTACTTC	CASSGGPGQGAYEQYF
TRBV7-9	TRBJ2-1	NA	NA	TGTGCCAGCAGACGACTCGCCGAGGATGAGCAGTTCTTC	CASRRLAEDEQFF
TRBV5-6	TRBJ1-6	NA	NA	TGTGCCAGCAGCTTGTTCGCGGGTTTTGGGGTATCCTATAATTCACCCCTCCACTTT	CASSLFAGFGVSYNSPLHF
TRBV18	TRBJ1-6	TRBD1	NA	TGTGCCAGCTCACCAGGACAGGCTAATAATTCACCCCTCCACTTT	CASSPGQANNSPLHF
TRBV9	TRBJ1-4	NA	NA	TGTGCCAGCACCACAGGGACAACTAATGAAAAACTGTTTTTT	CASTTGTTNEKLFF
TRBV4-1	TRBJ2-7	TRBD2	NA	TGCGCCAGCAGCCATTTTAGCGGGAGCTCCTACGAGCAGTACTTC	CASSHFSGSSYEQYF
TRBV11-2	TRBJ2-2	TRBD2	few	TGTGCCAGCAGCAATCGACTAGCGGGGAAGGGGGAGCTGTTTTTT	CASSNRLAGKGELFF
TRBV6-1	TRBJ1-6	TRBD1	NA	TGTGCCAGCTGGGACAGGGTGGGATCACCCCTCCACTTT	CASWDRVGSPLHF
TRBV5-6	TRBJ2-7	TRBD2	NA	TGTGCCAGCAGCTTGACTAGCGGCTACGAGCAGTACTTC	CASSLTSGYEQYF
TRBV6-8	TRBJ2-3	NA	NA	TGTGCCAGCAGTTACGGGGGGGCCGGACCTCTAACCACAGATACGCAGTATTTT	CASSYGGAGPLTTDTQYF
TRBV7-2	TRBJ1-3	TRBD1	NA	TGTGCCAGCAGCACCCGGACAGGAGGAAACACCATATATTTT	CASSTRTGGNTIYF
TRBV19	TRBJ1-2	TRBD1	NA	TGTGCCAGTAGTTACGGACAGGTTCGCTATGGCTACACCTTC	CASSYGQVRYGYTF
TRBV30	TRBJ2-3	NA	NA	TGTGCCTGGAGTTCCTCCCGACTAGTTTCGCAGTATTTT	CAWSSSRLVSQYF